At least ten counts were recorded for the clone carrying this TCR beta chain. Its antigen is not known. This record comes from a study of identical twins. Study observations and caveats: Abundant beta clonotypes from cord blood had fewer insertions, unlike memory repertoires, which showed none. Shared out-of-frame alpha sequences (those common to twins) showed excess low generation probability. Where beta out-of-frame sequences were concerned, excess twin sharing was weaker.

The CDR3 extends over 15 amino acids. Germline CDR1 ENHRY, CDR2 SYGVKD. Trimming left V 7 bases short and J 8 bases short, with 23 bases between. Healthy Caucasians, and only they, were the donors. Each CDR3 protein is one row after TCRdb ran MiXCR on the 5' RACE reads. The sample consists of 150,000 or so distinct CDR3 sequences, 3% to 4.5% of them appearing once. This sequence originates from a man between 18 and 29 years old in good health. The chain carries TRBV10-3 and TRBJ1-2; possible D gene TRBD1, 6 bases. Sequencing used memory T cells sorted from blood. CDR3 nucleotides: TGTGCCATCACCACAGACCTTACAGGGATTGGAGGCTACACCTTC. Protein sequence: CAITTDLTGIGGYTF.